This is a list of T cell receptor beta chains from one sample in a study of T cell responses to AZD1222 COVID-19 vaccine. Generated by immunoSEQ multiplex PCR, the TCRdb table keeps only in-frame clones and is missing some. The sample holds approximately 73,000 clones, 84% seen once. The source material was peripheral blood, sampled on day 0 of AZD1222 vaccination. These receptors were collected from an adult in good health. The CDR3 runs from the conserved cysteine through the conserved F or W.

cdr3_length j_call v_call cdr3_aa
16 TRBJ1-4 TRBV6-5 CASSYYQGTTNEKLFF
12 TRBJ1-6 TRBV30 CACHRGGSPLHF
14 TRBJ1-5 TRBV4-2 CASSQDRRTLPQHF
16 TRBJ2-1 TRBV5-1 CASESGTSGGRNEQFF
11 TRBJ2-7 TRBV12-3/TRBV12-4 CASSLIYEQYF
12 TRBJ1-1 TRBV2 CARQMRNTEAFF
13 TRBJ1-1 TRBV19 CASSRDRAERAFF
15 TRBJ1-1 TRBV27 CASSLNRGRRTEAFF
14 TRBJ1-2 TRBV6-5 CASSLQGANYGYTF
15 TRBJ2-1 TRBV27 CASSLASGGANEQFF
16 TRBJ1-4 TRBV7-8 CASSSGRPPTNEKLFF
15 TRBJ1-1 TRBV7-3 CASSPGGQANTEAFF
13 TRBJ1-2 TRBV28 CASSLFGGRGYTF
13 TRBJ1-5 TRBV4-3 CASSQDLSRPQHF
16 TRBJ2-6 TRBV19 CASSKSYSTGANVLTF
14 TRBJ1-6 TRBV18 CASSVGTEPSPLHF
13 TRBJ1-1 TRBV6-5 CASRYSGTGEAFF
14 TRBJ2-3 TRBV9 CASSVGPNTDTQYF
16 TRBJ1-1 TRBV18 CASSPSYRSQNTEAFF
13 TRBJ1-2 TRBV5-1 CASSSYRGPGYTF
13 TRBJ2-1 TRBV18 CASSPPSVNEQFF
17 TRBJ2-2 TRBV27 CASSPRGGQGATGELFF
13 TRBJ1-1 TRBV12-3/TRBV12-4 CASRLQLNTEAFF
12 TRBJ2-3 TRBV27 CASRSWTDTQYF
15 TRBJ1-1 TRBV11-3 CASSLGYGGNTEAFF
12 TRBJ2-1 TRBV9 CASSGSGTSTFF
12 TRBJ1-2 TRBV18 CASSPLEGGYTF
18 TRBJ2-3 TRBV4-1 CASSQARRDRVNTDTQYF
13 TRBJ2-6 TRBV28 CASSDSGANVLTF
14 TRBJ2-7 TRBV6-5 CASSNYRGSYEQYF
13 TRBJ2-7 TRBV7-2 CASSEIPRQEGDF
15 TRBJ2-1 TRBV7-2 CASSSTDRGYNEQFF
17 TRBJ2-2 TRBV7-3 CASSLRLAGTNTGELFF
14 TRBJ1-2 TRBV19 CASSRTGTGYGYTF
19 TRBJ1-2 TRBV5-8 CASDPPLRRGQTSNYGYTF
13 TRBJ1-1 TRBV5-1 CASSRTVNTEAFF
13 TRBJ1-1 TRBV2 CASRERQVTEAFF
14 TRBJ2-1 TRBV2 CATASGQLYNEQFF
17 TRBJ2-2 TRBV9 CASTRRGDGSNTGELFF
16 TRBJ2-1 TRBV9 CASRSTSGTTNNEQFF
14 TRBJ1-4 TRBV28 CASSSHLVGEKLFF
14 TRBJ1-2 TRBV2 CASKGDGTNYGYTF
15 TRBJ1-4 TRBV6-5 CASKPWGTTNEKLFF
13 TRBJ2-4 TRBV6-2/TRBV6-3 CASSRAGENIQYF
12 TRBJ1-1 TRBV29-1 CSVETYRGEAFF
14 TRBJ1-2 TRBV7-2 CASSLARSRYGYTF
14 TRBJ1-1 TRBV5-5 CASSLIAHGTEAFF
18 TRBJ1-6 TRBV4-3 CASSQDPRVGPYNSPLHF
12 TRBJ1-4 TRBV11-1 CASSLADEKLFF
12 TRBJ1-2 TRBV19 CASSTYRYGYTF
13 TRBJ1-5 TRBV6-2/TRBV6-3 CASSVRGNQPQHF
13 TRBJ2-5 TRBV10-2 CASTGGGGETQYF
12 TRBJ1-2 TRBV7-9 CASSEYRGGYTF
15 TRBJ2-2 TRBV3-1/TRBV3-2 CASSQTSGGTGELFF
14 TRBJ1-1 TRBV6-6 CASRVGEFNTEAFF
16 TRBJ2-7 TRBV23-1 CASSQFDRPLVNGQYF